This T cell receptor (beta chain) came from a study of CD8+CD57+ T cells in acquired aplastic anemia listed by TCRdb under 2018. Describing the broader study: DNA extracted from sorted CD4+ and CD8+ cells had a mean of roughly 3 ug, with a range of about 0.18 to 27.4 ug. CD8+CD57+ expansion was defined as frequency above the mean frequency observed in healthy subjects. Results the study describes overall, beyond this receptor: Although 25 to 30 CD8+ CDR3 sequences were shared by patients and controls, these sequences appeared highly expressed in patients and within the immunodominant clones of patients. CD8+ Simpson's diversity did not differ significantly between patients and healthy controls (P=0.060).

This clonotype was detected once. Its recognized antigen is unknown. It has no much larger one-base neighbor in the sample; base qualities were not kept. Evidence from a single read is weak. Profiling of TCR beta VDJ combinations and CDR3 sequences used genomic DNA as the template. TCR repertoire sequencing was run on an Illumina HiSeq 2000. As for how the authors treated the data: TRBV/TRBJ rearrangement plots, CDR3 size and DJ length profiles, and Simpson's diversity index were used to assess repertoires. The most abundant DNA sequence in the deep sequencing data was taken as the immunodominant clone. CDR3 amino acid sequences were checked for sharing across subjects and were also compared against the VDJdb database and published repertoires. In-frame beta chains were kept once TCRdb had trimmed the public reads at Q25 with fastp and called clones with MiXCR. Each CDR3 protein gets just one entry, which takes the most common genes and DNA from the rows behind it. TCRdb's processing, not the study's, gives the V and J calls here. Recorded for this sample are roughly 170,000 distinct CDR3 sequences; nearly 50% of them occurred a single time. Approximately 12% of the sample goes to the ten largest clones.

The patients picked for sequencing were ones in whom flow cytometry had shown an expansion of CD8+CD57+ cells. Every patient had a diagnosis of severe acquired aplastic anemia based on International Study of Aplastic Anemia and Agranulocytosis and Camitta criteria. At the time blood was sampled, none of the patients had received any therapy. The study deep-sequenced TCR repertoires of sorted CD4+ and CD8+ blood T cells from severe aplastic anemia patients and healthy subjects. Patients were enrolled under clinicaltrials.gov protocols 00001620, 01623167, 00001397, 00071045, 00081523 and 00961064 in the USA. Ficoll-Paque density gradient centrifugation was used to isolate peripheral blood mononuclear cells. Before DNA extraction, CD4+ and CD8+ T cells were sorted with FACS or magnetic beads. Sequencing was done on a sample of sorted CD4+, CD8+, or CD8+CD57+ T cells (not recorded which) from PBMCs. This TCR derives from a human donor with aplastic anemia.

CDR3 loop: CANAESSNQPQHF. The nucleotides read TGTGCAAACGCGGAGAGTAGCAATCAGCCCCAGCATTTT. Recombination joined TRBV10-3 with TRBJ1-5, with the identity of the D gene unclear. Per the germline V gene, ENHRY is the CDR1 and SYGVKD is the CDR2. From the cysteine through the phenylalanine, the CDR3 covers 13 amino acids. Here the CDR3 DNA is all that survives: 39 bases in frame from base 1.